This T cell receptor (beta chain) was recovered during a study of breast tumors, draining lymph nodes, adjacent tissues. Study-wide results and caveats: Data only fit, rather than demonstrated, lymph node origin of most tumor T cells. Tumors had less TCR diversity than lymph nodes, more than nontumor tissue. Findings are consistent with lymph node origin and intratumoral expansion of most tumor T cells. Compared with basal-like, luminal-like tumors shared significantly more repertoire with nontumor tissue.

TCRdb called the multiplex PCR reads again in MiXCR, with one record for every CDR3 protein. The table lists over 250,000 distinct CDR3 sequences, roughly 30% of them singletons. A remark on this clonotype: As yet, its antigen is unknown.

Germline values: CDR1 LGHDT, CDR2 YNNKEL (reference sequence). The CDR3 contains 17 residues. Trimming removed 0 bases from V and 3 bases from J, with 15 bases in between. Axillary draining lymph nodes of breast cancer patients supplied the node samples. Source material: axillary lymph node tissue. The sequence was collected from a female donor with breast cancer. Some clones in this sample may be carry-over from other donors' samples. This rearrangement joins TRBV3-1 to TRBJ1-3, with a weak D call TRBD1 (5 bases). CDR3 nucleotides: TGTGCCAGCAGCCAAGAACCTCAGGGTAATCTTGGAAACACCATATATTTT. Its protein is CASSQEPQGNLGNTIYF. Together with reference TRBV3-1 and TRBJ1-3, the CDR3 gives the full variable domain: DTAVSQTPKYLVTQMGNDKSIKCEQNLGHDTMYWYKQDSKKFLKIMFSYNNKELIINETVPNRFSPKSPDKAHLNLHINSLELGDSAVYFCASSQEPQGNLGNTIYFGEGSWLTVV.